This TCR beta chain originates from a study of cytomegalovirus exposure and HLA in healthy donors. It was with 60 Vbeta and 13 Jbeta primers that the PCR ran. The method was immunoSEQ multiplex PCR; TCRdb's version includes in-frame clones alone and lacks a portion of them. The sample has approximately 300,000 clones, just under 85% seen once; the top ten hold about 2%. The sequenced sample was PBMCs. The sequence came from a woman aged 40 to 50 in good health and CMV-seropositive.

CDR3 DNA: TGTGCCAGCAGCTTGGGGGGGGGCCTCTATGGCTACACCTTC. Translated: CASSLGGGLYGYTF. V and J are TRBV5-4 and TRBJ1-2, with a tentative D call TRBD1 (6 bases). This CDR3 has 14 amino acids. Germline V gene lookup returns CDR1 SGHNT and CDR2 YYREEE (reference sequence). The ends were cut back, 0 bases at V and 4 bases at J, with 10 bases in the middle.